A single sample is the source of the 28 T cell receptor beta chains below, sequenced in a study of blood T cell repertoires in COVID-19. Data came from immunoSEQ multiplex PCR; TCRdb stores just in-frame clones and leaves some out. Of 150,000 or so clones listed, around 83% are singletons. Sequencing was done on a sample of peripheral blood. These TCRs come from a human donor in a cohort sampled during active COVID-19.

With respect to this clone: Other DNA sequences within the sample encode an identical CDR3. The V and J genes are TRBV15 and TRBJ2-2; D uncertain. Trimming removed 0 bases from V and 4 bases from J, with 6 bases in between. This CDR3 region has 14 residues. Germline values: CDR1 LNHNV, CDR2 YYDKDF (reference sequence). CDR3 sequence (DNA): TGTGCCACCAGCAGAGATCGCGTCACCGGGGAGCTGTTTTTT. This sequence encodes CATSRDRVTGELFF.

The rearrangement joins TRBV28 to TRBJ1-4, with D perhaps matching TRBD1 (6 bases). Trimming shortened V by 6 bases and J by 2 bases, and 19 bases separated the two germline ends. Germline loops: CDR1 MDHEN, CDR2 SYDVKM. This CDR3 has 17 residues. In DNA, the CDR3 is TGTGCCAGCAGCTCGGACAGATTAGTGACGACTAATGAAAAACTGTTTTTT. It translates to CASSSDRLVTTNEKLFF.

V usage is TRBV19 and J usage is TRBJ2-7; 12 bases align to TRBD2. The CDR3 length is 14 residues. The V segment lost 5 bases and the J segment 7 bases; nucleotides outside the gene matches: 6. Per germline, CDR1 LNHDA and CDR2 SQIVND (reference sequence). The CDR3: CASSAGTSGQEQYF. CDR3 nucleotide sequence: TGTGCCAGTAGTGCCGGGACTAGCGGGCAGGAGCAGTACTTC.

This chain uses TRBV7-2 with TRBJ2-7; maybe TRBD2 (6 bases). Germline V lookup: CDR1 SGHTA, CDR2 FQGNSA. The V end lost 3 bases, the J end lost 4 bases, and 10 bases lay between the germline ends. The CDR3 is 13 amino acids. The CDR3, as DNA: TGTGCCAGCAGCTTGGATAGCGGATACGAGCAGTACTTC. Translated: CASSLDSGYEQYF.

The table lists this clone with a count of one. The V and J genes are TRBV7-2 and TRBJ2-7, with 13 bases that match TRBD2. Per germline, CDR1 SGHTA and CDR2 FQGNSA. V trimming: 2 bases; J trimming: 3 bases; junction bases outside the gene matches: 10. This CDR3 contains 18 residues. The CDR3 here is CASSLIEGLAGPHYEQYF. CDR3 bases: TGTGCCAGCAGCTTAATCGAGGGACTAGCGGGACCCCACTACGAGCAGTACTTC.

The chain is built from TRBV9 and TRBJ1-3, with D uncertain. The ends were cut back, 3 bases at V and 0 bases at J, with 16 bases in the middle. Germline V gene sequence: CDR1 SGDLS, CDR2 YYNGEE. The CDR3 contains 17 residues. The CDR3 region has the DNA TGTGCCAGCAGCGCTGTAGATAGTTTGAGCTCTGGAAACACCATATATTTT. It yields the protein CASSAVDSLSSGNTIYF.

CDR3 nucleotide sequence: TGTGCCAGCAGTTACGCGGGAGGGGCGGATGAGCAGTTCTTC. It specifies CASSYAGGADEQFF. This chain links TRBV6-2 or TRBV6-3 with TRBJ2-1; 9 bases align to TRBD2. The V and J ends lost 2 bases and 8 bases, in that order; junction bases with no gene match: 4. The germline CDR1 and CDR2 sequences are MNHEY and SVGEGT. The CDR3 runs to 14 residues.

This chain uses TRBV7-2 with TRBJ2-3, with D unclear. With 0 bases removed from V and 3 bases from J, the gap between germline ends came to 4 bases. The length of the CDR3 is 13 residues. Per the germline V gene, CDR1 is SGHTA and CDR2 is FQGNSA. This CDR3 is CASSLARTDTQYF. The CDR3 bases are TGTGCCAGCAGCTTAGCTCGGACAGATACGCAGTATTTT.

The chain recombines TRBV9 with TRBJ2-1; 8 bases line up with TRBD1. Germline-derived CDR1 and CDR2 are SGDLS and YYNGEE. This CDR3 comprises 15 residues. The trim removed 3 bases at V and 4 bases at J, leaving 6 bases unmatched. The CDR3 DNA is TGTGCCAGCAGCGCCCCCGGGACAGGATACAATGAGCAGTTCTTC. Protein sequence: CASSAPGTGYNEQFF.

The chain joins TRBV15 to TRBJ1-1; tentative D call: TRBD1 (6 bases). The CDR3 runs 14 residues. Trimming took 1 base from V and 10 from J, leaving 16 bases between them. The germline V gene has CDR1 LNHNV and CDR2 YYDKDF (reference sequence). The CDR3 DNA reads TGTGCCACCAGCAGAGCCACGGAGAGGGGGTTAGCTTTCTTT. Residues: CATSRATERGLAFF.

This clone was detected once. This rearrangement joins TRBV28 to TRBJ1-6; perhaps TRBD1 as D (6 bases). CDR3 length: 15 residues. Germline assignment: CDR1 MDHEN and CDR2 SYDVKM. V lost 7 bases, J lost 2 bases, and 12 bases lay in between. The CDR3 region is CASIQGSTYNSPLHF. CDR3 bases: TGTGCCAGCATTCAGGGGTCGACCTATAATTCACCCCTCCACTTT.

The V and J genes are TRBV6-5 and TRBJ1-6; unclear D gene. Trimming pared 4 bases from V and 8 bases from J, leaving 6 bases between. Germline V CDR1 and CDR2: MNHEY, SVGAGI. CDR3 length: 12 amino acids. The chain's CDR3 is CASSWLYSPLHF. DNA for the CDR3: TGTGCCAGCAGTTGGCTCTATTCACCCCTCCACTTT.

The rearrangement joins TRBV11-3 to TRBJ2-2, with TRBD1 matching over 9 bases. This CDR3 comprises 14 residues. The trim removed 7 bases at V and 7 bases at J, leaving 7 bases unmatched. In germline, CDR1 is SGHNT, CDR2 YENEEA. CDR3 protein: CASTVGTGNGELFF. The CDR3 DNA follows: TGTGCCAGCACCGTAGGGACAGGGAACGGGGAGCTGTTTTTT.

A remark on this clone: A read error may produce the germline difference seen at one junction end. The chain carries TRBV6-6 and TRBJ2-7; tentatively, D is TRBD1 (6 bases). This CDR3 region has 12 residues. Germline CDR1 and CDR2: MNHNY and SVGAGI (reference sequence). The CDR3 nucleotides read TGTGCCAGCAGTTACTCGGACAGACTTAGGGGCTTC. Its protein is CASSYSDRLRGF.

The chain recombines TRBV27 with TRBJ2-5; D perhaps matches TRBD1 (6 bases). Germline V gene data show CDR1 as MNHEY and CDR2 as SMNVEV (reference sequence). The CDR3 is 14 residues long. Trimming pared 6 bases from V and 2 bases from J, leaving 13 bases between. The CDR3, as DNA: TGTGCCAGCAGCCCTGGACAGACACAAGAGACCCAGTACTTC. Amino acid sequence: CASSPGQTQETQYF.

This rearrangement joins TRBV7-2 to TRBJ1-1; a weak D match, TRBD1 (5 bases). Trimming left V 5 bases short and J 1 base short, with 11 bases between. This CDR3 contains 14 residues. CDR1 and CDR2 from the germline V gene are SGHTA and FQGNSA. The CDR3 DNA reads as TGTGCCAGCAGCCCCCAAACAGGGAACACTGAAGCTTTCTTT. Protein: CASSPQTGNTEAFF. The full variable domain, completed using reference TRBV7-2 and TRBJ1-1, is GAGVSQSPSNKVTEKGKDVELRCDPISGHTALYWYRQSLGQGLEFLIYFQGNSAPDKSGLPSDRFSAERTGGSVSTLTIQRTQQEDSAVYLCASSPQTGNTEAFFGQGTRLTVV.

The genes are TRBV6-6 and TRBJ2-7, with 8 bases that match TRBD2. Germline V gene sequence: CDR1 MNHNY, CDR2 SVGAGI (reference sequence). This CDR3 has 15 amino acids. V shed 11 bases, J shed 4 bases, and the junction held 16 bases outside the gene matches. The CDR3 DNA reads as TGTGCCTCCCAGGGGCGGGAGGCAGTGAAGTACGAGCAGTACTTC. Protein sequence: CASQGREAVKYEQYF.

The rearrangement links TRBV7-8 to TRBJ2-5; D not resolved. The CDR3 runs 14 residues. V was shortened by 1 base and J by 0 bases, with 6 bases between the two germline ends. From germline, CDR1 is SGHVS and CDR2 FQNEAQ. The CDR3 spells CASSLVEYQETQYF. The CDR3 DNA is TGTGCCAGCAGCTTAGTGGAGTACCAAGAGACCCAGTACTTC.

The rearrangement uses TRBV12-5 and TRBJ1-2; 11 nucleotides match TRBD1. There are 15 residues in the CDR3. Unmatched junction bases numbered 7, after V lost 2 bases and J lost 8 bases. Germline CDR1 reads LGHNT; CDR2 reads FRNRAP. DNA of the CDR3: TGTGCTAGTGGTTTGATTCCGGGACAGGGGGAAGGCTACACCTTC. Encoded protein: CASGLIPGQGEGYTF.

This clone has a single count. A junction boundary mismatches the germline segment, possibly from a read error. This rearrangement joins TRBV7-7 to TRBJ2-2; TRBD1 aligns across 9 bases. The CDR3 contains 17 residues. Per the germline V gene, CDR1 is SSHAT and CDR2 is FNYEAQ (reference sequence). The CDR3 spells CASSPGQGQPGSGELFF. The CDR3 DNA is TGTGCTAGCAGCCCGGGACAGGGTCAACCGGGAAGCGGGGAGCTGTTTTTT.

This rearrangement joins TRBV7-2 to TRBJ2-3; D perhaps matches TRBD1 (5 bases). The V end was cut by 1 base, the J end by 9 bases, with 14 bases between. Germline-derived CDR1 and CDR2 are SGHTA and FQGNSA. The CDR3 loop spans 14 amino acids. The CDR3 sequence: CASSLGTLAATQYF. Written as DNA, the CDR3 is TGTGCCAGCAGCTTAGGGACATTGGCCGCGACGCAGTATTTT.

The chain combines TRBV18 with TRBJ1-5; 7 bases match TRBD1. Per germline, CDR1 KGHSH and CDR2 LQKENI. The CDR3 is 13 amino acids. V lost 2 bases, J lost 7 bases, and 2 bases stayed unmatched. The CDR3 nucleotides are TGTGCCAGCTCACCAGACAGGGACCAGCCCCAGCATTTT. Amino acids: CASSPDRDQPQHF. Filled out from reference TRBV18 and TRBJ1-5, the complete variable domain reads NAGVMQNPRHLVRRRGQEARLRCSPMKGHSHVYWYRQLPEEGLKFMVYLQKENIIDESGMPKERFSAEFPKEGPSILRIQQVVRGDSAAYFCASSPDRDQPQHFGDGTRLSIL.

The chain couples TRBV29-1 to TRBJ2-1; D is possibly TRBD2 (5 bases). Looked up from germline, CDR1 is SQVTM and CDR2 is ANQGSEA. This CDR3 has 11 residues. Trimming pared 4 bases from V and 8 bases from J, leaving 9 bases between. CDR3 nucleotide sequence: TGCAGCGTTGTTCGAGGGTATGAGCAGTTCTTC. Translated, it gives CSVVRGYEQFF.

This rearrangement joins TRBV30 to TRBJ1-1, with D unresolved. Germline V lookup: CDR1 GTSNPN, CDR2 SVGIG (reference sequence). V lost 2 bases, J lost 0 bases, and 10 bases lay in between. There are 14 residues in the CDR3. In nucleotides, the CDR3 is TGTGCCTGGAGTCGCCGGAGATTGAACACTGAAGCTTTCTTT. Translation gives CAWSRRRLNTEAFF.

The V and J genes are TRBV10-3 and TRBJ2-2; 11 nucleotides agree with TRBD2. The CDR3 contains 15 residues. The trim removed 11 bases at V and 6 bases at J, leaving 11 bases unmatched. Per the germline V gene, CDR1 is ENHRY and CDR2 is SYGVKD. The CDR3 sequence is CASSLAGGSSGELFF. The CDR3 DNA is TGTGCCTCATCCCTAGCGGGAGGTAGTTCCGGGGAGCTGTTTTTT.

V is TRBV5-1 and J is TRBJ2-7; 9 bases line up with TRBD1. CDR1 is SGHRS, CDR2 YFSETQ, per germline. CDR3 length equals 15 residues. After removal of 0 bases from V and 3 bases from J, the junction contained 4 bases not matched to a gene. CDR3 sequence reads: CASSLEGTGLYEQYF. CDR3 DNA sequence: TGCGCCAGCAGCTTGGAAGGGACAGGGCTCTACGAGCAGTACTTC.

The chain is built from TRBV7-2 and TRBJ1-6; no reliable D call. Deletions cut 1 base from V and 11 bases from J, with 9 bases between. Per germline, CDR1 SGHTA and CDR2 FQGNSA. There are 13 residues in the CDR3. Here the CDR3 DNA reads TGTGCCAGCAGCTTAGGGCCGATGCCACCCCTCCACTTT. Its protein is CASSLGPMPPLHF.

This chain joins TRBV18 and TRBJ2-5; 10 bases match TRBD1. Germline V gives CDR1 KGHSH, CDR2 LQKENI. The CDR3 consists of 16 residues. Germline trimming cut 3 bases from V and 5 bases from J; bases unmatched to any gene: 9. The CDR3: CASSPNRQGAGETQYF. CDR3 in DNA: TGTGCCAGCTCACCCAACCGACAGGGGGCTGGCGAGACCCAGTACTTC.